A selection of T cell receptor beta chains follows, all from one sample in a study of somatic mutations in cytotoxic T cells in rheumatoid arthritis. Clones were sequenced by immunoSEQ multiplex PCR, and TCRdb holds only the in-frame ones, with some missing. Of about 26,000 clones listed, over 80% were seen once; the top ten hold around 5%. Sequences were obtained from CD8+ T cells sorted from blood. These TCRs come from a man aged 50-60 years in good health. Each CDR3 is given with its conserved first and last residue. Each record gives: clone size, J gene, D gene, V gene, CDR3 protein, CDR3 DNA. The D gene is left open where the match is weak. Not every row has a clone size; where given, it reads once, few, many or a size class.

size: .
J: TRBJ2-7
D: .
V: TRBV9
CDR3: CASSVGGGPLYEQYF
DNA: TGTGCCAGCAGCGTAGGGGGCGGGCCCCTCTACGAGCAGTACTTC

size: .
J: TRBJ1-5
D: .
V: TRBV2
CDR3: CASSNPGHLISNQPQHF
DNA: TGTGCCAGCAGTAACCCGGGACACTTGATTAGCAATCAGCCCCAGCATTTT

size: .
J: TRBJ2-1
D: TRBD2
V: TRBV5-8
CDR3: CASSLASSGDNEQFF
DNA: TGTGCCAGCAGCTTGGCGTCTAGCGGGGACAATGAGCAGTTCTTC

size: .
J: TRBJ1-5
D: .
V: TRBV14
CDR3: CASSQGGAGQPQHF
DNA: TGTGCCAGCAGCCAAGGAGGTGCGGGTCAGCCCCAGCATTTT

size: .
J: TRBJ2-7
D: .
V: TRBV5-8
CDR3: CASSLIRGYEQYF
DNA: TGTGCCAGCAGCTTAATCAGGGGTTACGAGCAGTACTTC

size: .
J: TRBJ2-1
D: .
V: TRBV4-1
CDR3: CASSQAGRTSYNEQFF
DNA: TGCGCCAGCAGCCAAGCTGGGAGGACATCCTACAATGAGCAGTTCTTC

size: .
J: TRBJ2-1
D: TRBD1
V: TRBV27
CDR3: CASSDSGTGGLAQFF
DNA: TGTGCCAGCAGTGACTCCGGGACAGGGGGCCTTGCGCAGTTCTTC

size: medium-sized
J: TRBJ2-1
D: .
V: TRBV18
CDR3: CASSPLPLGPYDNEQFF
DNA: TGTGCCAGCTCACCGCTCCCCCTGGGGCCCTATGACAATGAGCAGTTCTTC

size: .
J: TRBJ2-1
D: .
V: TRBV7-6
CDR3: CATGTYNEQFF
DNA: TGTGCCACAGGGACCTACAATGAGCAGTTCTTC

size: .
J: TRBJ2-5
D: TRBD2
V: TRBV10-2
CDR3: CASGARDYGRETQYF
DNA: TGCGCCAGCGGGGCCCGGGACTACGGGCGAGAGACCCAGTACTTC

size: .
J: TRBJ2-1
D: .
V: TRBV7-8
CDR3: CASSRTVGLVNEQFF
DNA: TGTGCCAGCAGCCGAACGGTGGGGCTTGTGAATGAGCAGTTCTTC

size: .
J: TRBJ2-6
D: .
V: TRBV5-8
CDR3: CASSFVGAGANVLTF
DNA: TGTGCCAGCAGCTTTGTAGGGGCCGGGGCCAACGTCCTGACTTTC

size: .
J: TRBJ2-1
D: TRBD2
V: TRBV27
CDR3: CASSLSPLEAGESYNEQFF
DNA: TGTGCCAGCAGTTTATCTCCTTTGGAAGCGGGGGAGTCCTACAATGAGCAGTTCTTC

size: .
J: TRBJ2-2
D: TRBD1
V: TRBV4-1
CDR3: CASSQGQGTGELFF
DNA: TGCGCCAGCAGCCAAGGACAGGGGACCGGGGAGCTGTTTTTT

size: .
J: TRBJ2-1
D: .
V: TRBV7-6
CDR3: CASSPRQGSSYNEQFF
DNA: TGTGCCAGCAGCCCCAGGCAGGGGAGCTCCTACAATGAGCAGTTCTTC

size: .
J: TRBJ1-1
D: TRBD1
V: TRBV5-5
CDR3: CASSFPGQGMNTEAFF
DNA: TGTGCCAGCAGCTTCCCCGGACAGGGGATGAACACTGAAGCTTTCTTT

size: .
J: TRBJ1-1
D: .
V: TRBV2
CDR3: CASSPRTGPTEAFF
DNA: TGTGCCAGCAGCCCCCGAACCGGGCCCACTGAAGCTTTCTTT

size: .
J: TRBJ2-7
D: .
V: TRBV27
CDR3: CASSLYAGSYEQYF
DNA: TGTGCCAGCAGTTTATACGCGGGCTCCTACGAGCAGTACTTC

size: .
J: TRBJ2-2
D: .
V: TRBV14
CDR3: CASSQPIGNTGELFF
DNA: TGTGCCAGCAGCCAGCCGATCGGAAACACCGGGGAGCTGTTTTTT

size: .
J: TRBJ2-7
D: .
V: TRBV5-6
CDR3: CASSLSATGVYEQYF
DNA: TGTGCCAGCAGCTTGAGTGCGACAGGCGTCTACGAGCAGTACTTC

size: .
J: TRBJ1-5
D: .
V: TRBV27
CDR3: CASSFGGNQPQHF
DNA: TGTGCCAGCAGTTTTGGGGGGAATCAGCCCCAGCATTTT

size: .
J: TRBJ2-7
D: .
V: TRBV7-9
CDR3: CASSFSSQGYEQYF
DNA: TGTGCCAGCAGCTTCTCATCACAGGGCTACGAGCAGTACTTC

size: .
J: TRBJ2-2
D: TRBD2
V: TRBV6-4
CDR3: CASPLLAGGLTGELFF
DNA: TGTGCCAGCCCTCTCCTAGCGGGGGGACTCACCGGGGAGCTGTTTTTT

size: few
J: TRBJ2-7
D: .
V: TRBV11-2
CDR3: CASSFGTYEQYF
DNA: TGTGCCAGCAGCTTCGGGACTTATGAGCAGTACTTC

size: .
J: TRBJ2-1
D: .
V: TRBV4-1
CDR3: CASSQILGDYNEQFF
DNA: TGCGCCAGCAGCCAGATCTTAGGGGACTACAATGAGCAGTTCTTC

size: .
J: TRBJ1-4
D: .
V: TRBV2
CDR3: CASSADLEGTNEKLFF
DNA: TGTGCCAGCAGTGCCGACCTGGAGGGGACTAATGAAAAACTGTTTTTT

size: few
J: TRBJ2-5
D: TRBD2
V: TRBV6-1
CDR3: CASSESTGQREETQYF
DNA: TGTGCCAGCAGTGAATCGACAGGCCAGCGGGAGGAGACCCAGTACTTC

size: once
J: TRBJ2-4
D: TRBD1
V: TRBV9
CDR3: CASSPGLGQGENIQYF
DNA: TGTGCCAGCAGCCCCGGGTTAGGACAGGGAGAGAACATTCAGTACTTC

size: .
J: TRBJ2-1
D: TRBD2
V: TRBV10-3
CDR3: CATLTSGKNEQFF
DNA: TGTGCCACCCTGACTAGCGGGAAGAATGAGCAGTTCTTC

size: once
J: TRBJ1-6
D: TRBD1
V: TRBV6-4
CDR3: CASRMTGDSPLHF
DNA: TGTGCCAGCAGGATGACAGGGGATTCACCCCTCCACTTT

size: .
J: TRBJ1-5
D: .
V: TRBV6-6
CDR3: CASSYPGTRNQPQHF
DNA: TGTGCCAGCAGTTACCCGGGCACCCGCAATCAGCCCCAGCATTTT

size: .
J: TRBJ2-7
D: TRBD1
V: TRBV19
CDR3: CASSIGQGRIYEQYF
DNA: TGTGCCAGTAGTATCGGACAGGGGCGAATCTACGAGCAGTACTTC

size: .
J: TRBJ1-1
D: .
V: TRBV6-1
CDR3: CASSPKRLGNTEAFF
DNA: TGTGCCAGCAGTCCCAAAAGGTTGGGGAACACTGAAGCTTTCTTT

size: .
J: TRBJ1-5
D: .
V: TRBV7-8
CDR3: CASSLGGVNQPQHF
DNA: TGTGCCAGCAGCTTGGGAGGTGTCAATCAGCCCCAGCATTTT

size: .
J: TRBJ2-5
D: .
V: TRBV13
CDR3: CASMGDSKTQYF
DNA: TGTGCCAGCATGGGGGACTCCAAGACCCAGTACTTC

size: .
J: TRBJ1-2
D: .
V: TRBV10-1
CDR3: CASSEGLTMAF
DNA: TGCGCCAGCAGTGAAGGCCTGACGATGGCCTTC

size: .
J: TRBJ2-5
D: TRBD2
V: TRBV10-3
CDR3: CAISELSSGRAGQETQYF
DNA: TGTGCCATCAGTGAATTAAGTAGCGGGAGGGCCGGGCAAGAGACCCAGTACTTC

size: few
J: TRBJ2-7
D: .
V: TRBV27
CDR3: CASSLWGSSYEQYF
DNA: TGTGCCAGCAGTTTATGGGGGAGCTCCTACGAGCAGTACTTC

size: .
J: TRBJ2-7
D: .
V: TRBV27
CDR3: CASSLSAATFSYEQYF
DNA: TGTGCCAGCAGTTTATCGGCAGCAACCTTCTCCTACGAGCAGTACTTC

size: .
J: TRBJ1-2
D: .
V: TRBV27
CDR3: CASSLSGSYYGYTF
DNA: TGTGCCAGCAGTTTATCGGGCAGCTACTATGGCTACACCTTC